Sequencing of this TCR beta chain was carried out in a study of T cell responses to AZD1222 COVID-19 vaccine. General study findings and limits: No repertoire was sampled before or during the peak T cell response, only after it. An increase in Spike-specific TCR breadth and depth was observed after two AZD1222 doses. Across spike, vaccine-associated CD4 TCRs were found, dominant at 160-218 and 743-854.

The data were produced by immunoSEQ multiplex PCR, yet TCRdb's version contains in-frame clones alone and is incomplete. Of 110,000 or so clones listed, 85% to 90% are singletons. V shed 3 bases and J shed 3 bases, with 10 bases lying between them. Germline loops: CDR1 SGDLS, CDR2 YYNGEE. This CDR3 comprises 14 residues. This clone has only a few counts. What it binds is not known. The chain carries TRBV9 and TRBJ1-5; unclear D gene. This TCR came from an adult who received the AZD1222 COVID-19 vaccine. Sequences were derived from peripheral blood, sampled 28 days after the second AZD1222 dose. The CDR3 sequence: CASSDLRDNQPQHF. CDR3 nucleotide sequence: TGTGCCAGCAGCGATCTTCGGGACAATCAGCCCCAGCATTTT.